This paragraph covers one T cell receptor beta chain sequence. Method: immunoSEQ multiplex PCR; TCRdb's copy keeps in-frame clones and lacks some. In the table there are 18,000 or so clones, over 75% of which are singletons. This specimen belongs to a study of blood T cell repertoires in COVID-19. The length of the CDR3 is 17 residues. The germline V gene has CDR1 LGHDT and CDR2 YNNKEL (reference sequence). V gave up 2 bases and J gave up 3 bases, with 20 bases separating them. This receptor was obtained from a man aged 35 to 55 with active COVID-19. V usage is TRBV3-1 (or the pseudogene TRBV3-2) and J usage is TRBJ2-7; D might be TRBD2 (7 bases). The sequenced material came from peripheral blood. CDR3 coding DNA: TGTGCCAGCAGCCAATGGGGGGGGGCTATCACCGGCTACGAGCAGTACTTC. Its translation is CASSQWGGAITGYEQYF.